These T cell receptor beta chains were read from a single sample in a study of shared clonotypes between healthy human individuals. TCRdb's table, derived via immunoSEQ multiplex PCR, lists solely in-frame clones and lacks some. The sample gives about 2.1 million clones, more than 85% of which show up once; around 1.7% is in the top ten. The sequencing sample was made of naive CD8+ T cells from PBMCs. These receptors came from a man between 18 and 35 years old in good health. Some clones in this sample may be carry-over from other donors' samples. CDR3s include the opening cysteine and the closing phenylalanine or tryptophan. A D gene is named only where the DNA matches it firmly. Size is omitted from some rows. Given values are once, few, many or a class for expanded clones.

D: .
V: TRBV4-1
size: .
J: TRBJ2-1
CDR3: CASSDFGEQFF
DNA: TGCGCCAGCAGTGATTTCGGTGAGCAGTTCTTC

D: TRBD1
V: TRBV7-6
size: .
J: TRBJ1-4
CDR3: CASSPYGQGEKLFF
DNA: TGTGCCAGCAGCCCCTACGGACAGGGAGAAAAACTGTTTTTT

D: .
V: TRBV5-1
size: .
J: TRBJ2-6
CDR3: CASSLNPWDGANVLTF
DNA: TGCGCCAGCAGCCTAAATCCATGGGACGGGGCCAACGTCCTGACTTTC

D: .
V: TRBV19
size: once
J: TRBJ2-7
CDR3: CASSIAGLYEQYF
DNA: TGTGCCAGTAGTATAGCCGGACTCTACGAGCAGTACTTC

D: .
V: TRBV19
size: .
J: TRBJ1-2
CDR3: CASSMGSNYGYTF
DNA: TGTGCCAGTAGTATGGGGTCCAACTATGGCTACACCTTC

D: .
V: TRBV29-1
size: .
J: TRBJ2-1
CDR3: CSVEKFGAGSYNEQFF
DNA: TGCAGCGTTGAAAAGTTCGGAGCGGGCTCCTACAATGAGCAGTTCTTC

D: .
V: TRBV6-5
size: .
J: TRBJ1-1
CDR3: CASSYFSRAKAFF
DNA: TGTGCCAGCAGTTACTTCTCCCGCGCTAAAGCTTTCTTT

D: TRBD1
V: TRBV28
size: .
J: TRBJ1-5
CDR3: CASSLKGALRNQPQHF
DNA: TGTGCCAGCAGTTTAAAGGGGGCGCTCCGCAATCAGCCCCAGCATTTT

D: .
V: TRBV5-6
size: .
J: TRBJ1-1
CDR3: CASSLGTFTEAFF
DNA: TGTGCCAGCAGCTTAGGGACTTTCACTGAAGCTTTCTTT

D: .
V: TRBV7-2
size: .
J: TRBJ1-5
CDR3: CASSWDSNQPQHF
DNA: TGTGCCAGCAGTTGGGATAGCAATCAGCCCCAGCATTTT

D: TRBD2
V: TRBV4-1
size: .
J: TRBJ2-1
CDR3: CASSQTLGLAGVEQFF
DNA: TGCGCCAGCAGCCAAACCCTGGGACTAGCGGGAGTTGAGCAGTTCTTC

D: TRBD1
V: TRBV4-3
size: .
J: TRBJ1-4
CDR3: CASSQVGQGNEKLFF
DNA: TGCGCCAGCAGCCAAGTGGGACAGGGGAATGAAAAACTGTTTTTT

D: TRBD1
V: TRBV27
size: .
J: TRBJ2-7
CDR3: CASSLSTGPSYEQYF
DNA: TGTGCCAGCAGTTTATCGACAGGGCCGTCTTACGAGCAGTACTTC

D: .
V: TRBV10-3
size: .
J: TRBJ2-7
CDR3: CAIRGDGFYEQYF
DNA: TGTGCCATCAGAGGGGACGGTTTCTACGAGCAGTACTTC

D: .
V: TRBV19
size: .
J: TRBJ2-7
CDR3: CASSMVFSYEQYF
DNA: TGTGCCAGTAGTATGGTATTCTCCTACGAGCAGTACTTC

D: .
V: TRBV7-9
size: .
J: TRBJ2-7
CDR3: CASSLVQDHRQYF
DNA: TGTGCCAGCAGCTTAGTCCAGGACCATAGGCAGTACTTC

D: .
V: TRBV7-9
size: .
J: TRBJ2-4
CDR3: CASSLVDSKNIQYF
DNA: TGTGCCAGCAGCTTAGTTGATAGTAAAAACATTCAGTACTTC

D: .
V: TRBV28
size: .
J: TRBJ1-1
CDR3: CASSYVRWRPGMNTEAFF
DNA: TGTGCCAGCAGCTACGTGAGGTGGAGGCCTGGGATGAACACTGAAGCTTTCTTT

D: TRBD1
V: TRBV19
size: .
J: TRBJ2-7
CDR3: CASRQGYEQYF
DNA: TGTGCCAGCCGACAGGGGTACGAGCAGTACTTC

D: .
V: TRBV27
size: once
J: TRBJ2-1
CDR3: CASSLSNYNEQFF
DNA: TGTGCCAGCAGTTTATCGAACTACAATGAGCAGTTCTTC

D: .
V: TRBV28
size: .
J: TRBJ2-3
CDR3: CASSQGTTSTDTQYF
DNA: TGTGCCAGCAGCCAGGGGACTACTAGCACAGATACGCAGTATTTT

D: .
V: TRBV19
size: .
J: TRBJ1-6
CDR3: CASSMTAEWGPNSPLHF
DNA: TGTGCCAGTAGTATGACGGCCGAATGGGGGCCCAATTCACCCCTCCACTTT

D: TRBD2
V: TRBV25-1
size: .
J: TRBJ2-7
CDR3: CASRKRGVQGYEQYF
DNA: TGTGCCAGCAGGAAACGGGGGGTGCAAGGCTACGAGCAGTACTTC

D: TRBD1
V: TRBV7-9
size: .
J: TRBJ2-7
CDR3: CASSSSVWDSGSWQYF
DNA: TGTGCCAGCAGCTCAAGTGTGTGGGACAGCGGCTCTTGGCAGTACTTC

D: .
V: TRBV18
size: .
J: TRBJ2-7
CDR3: CASHTAGGRGPSYEQYF
DNA: TGTGCCAGCCACACTGCGGGCGGCAGGGGTCCCTCCTACGAGCAGTACTTC

D: TRBD1
V: TRBV29-1
size: .
J: TRBJ2-7
CDR3: CSVEFRDSPYEQYF
DNA: TGCAGCGTTGAGTTCCGGGACAGTCCCTACGAGCAGTACTTC

D: .
V: TRBV7-8
size: .
J: TRBJ1-1
CDR3: CASSLGTGGGPEAFF
DNA: TGTGCCAGCAGCTTAGGCACGGGTGGGGGACCTGAAGCTTTCTTT

D: TRBD2
V: TRBV5-1
size: .
J: TRBJ2-6
CDR3: CASSPRGSGTSAISGANVLTF
DNA: TGCGCCAGCAGCCCCCGAGGGAGCGGGACGTCGGCGATCTCTGGGGCCAACGTCCTGACTTTC

D: .
V: TRBV7-2
size: .
J: TRBJ1-4
CDR3: CASSPTAAPGEKLFF
DNA: TGTGCCAGCAGCCCTACAGCGGCCCCGGGGGAAAAACTGTTTTTT

D: .
V: TRBV7-6
size: .
J: TRBJ2-1
CDR3: CASSLEGIDQFF
DNA: TGTGCCAGCAGCTTAGAAGGGATAGACCAGTTCTTC

D: TRBD2
V: TRBV10-2
size: .
J: TRBJ2-7
CDR3: CASKQGLAGVNEQYF
DNA: TGCGCCAGCAAACAGGGACTAGCGGGAGTCAACGAGCAGTACTTC

D: .
V: TRBV5-1
size: .
J: TRBJ2-2
CDR3: CASSFPPGQVATGELFF
DNA: TGCGCCAGCAGCTTCCCCCCGGGGCAGGTCGCTACCGGGGAGCTGTTTTTT

D: .
V: TRBV29-1
size: .
J: TRBJ2-1
CDR3: CSVRSPNEQFF
DNA: TGCAGCGTTAGGAGTCCAAATGAGCAGTTCTTC

D: .
V: TRBV28
size: .
J: TRBJ1-5
CDR3: CASSFTIILGELANQPQHF
DNA: TGTGCCAGCAGTTTCACCATCATTTTAGGGGAACTTGCCAATCAGCCCCAGCATTTT

D: .
V: TRBV27
size: .
J: TRBJ2-7
CDR3: CASSLGLGGYEQYF
DNA: TGTGCCAGCAGTTTGGGGTTAGGGGGCTACGAGCAGTACTTC

D: TRBD2
V: TRBV29-1
size: .
J: TRBJ2-1
CDR3: CSVLGGGGRERNEQFF
DNA: TGCAGCGTTCTGGGGGGAGGCGGGAGGGAGCGCAATGAGCAGTTCTTC

D: .
V: TRBV4-1
size: .
J: TRBJ1-5
CDR3: CASSPGVGGLGNQPQHF
DNA: TGCGCCAGCAGCCCCGGGGTGGGGGGGCTGGGCAATCAGCCCCAGCATTTT

D: .
V: TRBV9
size: .
J: TRBJ2-3
CDR3: CASSTAAPDTQYF
DNA: TGTGCCAGCAGCACAGCGGCCCCAGATACGCAGTATTTT

D: TRBD1
V: TRBV19
size: .
J: TRBJ2-7
CDR3: CASSARDSRPYEQYF
DNA: TGTGCCAGTAGTGCGAGGGACAGCCGTCCCTACGAGCAGTACTTC

D: .
V: TRBV7-6
size: once
J: TRBJ2-7
CDR3: CASSWTGSYEQYF
DNA: TGTGCCAGCAGCTGGACCGGCTCCTACGAGCAGTACTTC

D: .
V: TRBV27
size: .
J: TRBJ2-1
CDR3: CASRSTEDRFNEQFF
DNA: TGTGCCAGCAGATCTACGGAGGACAGATTCAATGAGCAGTTCTTC

D: TRBD1
V: TRBV12-5
size: few
J: TRBJ1-1
CDR3: CASGWGTGNTEAFF
DNA: TGTGCTAGTGGTTGGGGGACAGGGAACACTGAAGCTTTCTTT